This passage covers 30 T cell receptor beta chains from one sample sequenced in a study of shared clonotypes between healthy human individuals. TCRdb's table, derived via immunoSEQ multiplex PCR, lists solely in-frame clones and lacks some. The table includes just over 2,000,000 clones, 95% detected once. Sequencing was done on a sample of naive CD4+ T cells sorted from blood. Regarding subset: CD45RA+ positively selected. The receptors derive from a man aged 18 to 29 in good health.

The chain links TRBV28 to TRBJ1-5; TRBD1 is a possible D gene (6 bases). V dropped 6 bases and J dropped 0 bases, with 18 bases sitting between them. Germline CDR1 and CDR2: MDHEN and SYDVKM. The CDR3 covers 17 residues. The CDR3 here is CASRAGGGLYSNQPQHF. The CDR3 DNA sequence: TGTGCCAGCAGGGCGGGAGGGGGGCTTTATAGCAATCAGCCCCAGCATTTT. Looking up the rest from reference TRBV28 and TRBJ1-5 gives the full variable domain: DVKVTQSSRYLVKRTGEKVFLECVQDMDHENMFWYRQDPGLGLRLIYFSYDVKMKEKGDIPEGYSVSREKKERFSLILESASTNQTSMYLCASRAGGGLYSNQPQHFGDGTRLSIL.

This chain links TRBV19 with TRBJ1-1, with D maybe TRBD1 (5 bases). Trimming shortened V by 1 base and J by 2 bases, and 11 bases separated the two germline ends. There are 15 residues in the CDR3. Per the germline V gene, CDR1 is LNHDA and CDR2 is SQIVND (reference sequence). The CDR3 sequence: CASSIGQGPNTEAFF. CDR3 sequence (DNA): TGTGCCAGTAGTATAGGGCAGGGACCTAACACTGAAGCTTTCTTT.

This chain connects TRBV29-1 to TRBJ2-1; 13 bases align to TRBD2. The CDR3 sequence is 18 residues long. After removal of 4 bases from V and 0 bases from J, the junction contained 9 bases not matched to a gene. In germline, CDR1 is SQVTM, CDR2 ANQGSEA. The CDR3 DNA is TGCAGCGTTGGGGGACTAGCGGGATCGACCGCCTCCTACAATGAGCAGTTCTTC. Translation gives CSVGGLAGSTASYNEQFF.

The rearrangement links TRBV6-1 to TRBJ1-3, with no clear D. The CDR3 is made up of 11 amino acids. Germline V gene lookup returns CDR1 MNHNS and CDR2 SASEGT. Trimming removed 7 bases at V and 4 bases at J, with 5 bases between. The DNA of the CDR3 is TGTGCCAGCACAGGAGGAAACACCATATATTTT. As protein: CASTGGNTIYF.

This rearrangement joins TRBV27 to TRBJ2-5; TRBD2 matches 10 bases. Trimming removed 6 bases from V and 4 bases from J; junction bases left unmatched: 8. Per germline, CDR1 MNHEY and CDR2 SMNVEV (reference sequence). The CDR3 has 15 residues. CDR3 region: CASSPRLAGPETQYF. CDR3 bases: TGTGCCAGCAGCCCACGACTAGCGGGCCCAGAGACCCAGTACTTC.

The V gene is TRBV28, the J gene TRBJ1-1; 7 bases agree with TRBD1. Germline CDR1 is MDHEN and CDR2 is SYDVKM. The CDR3 has 15 residues. V trimming: 5 bases; J trimming: 0 bases; junction bases outside the gene matches: 6. In DNA form, the CDR3 reads TGTGCCAGCAGTACTCCGGGACAGATGAACACTGAAGCTTTCTTT. Protein: CASSTPGQMNTEAFF.

A word on this clone: The sample carries other DNA sequences with the same CDR3. This chain connects TRBV28 to TRBJ1-3; no clear D. V gave up 5 bases and J gave up 4 bases, with 6 bases separating them. Germline-derived CDR1 and CDR2 are MDHEN and SYDVKM. This CDR3 contains 12 residues. CDR3 protein: CASSLRGNTIYF. CDR3 sequence (DNA): TGTGCCAGCAGTCTCCGGGGAAACACCATATATTTT.

The chain combines TRBV13 with TRBJ2-6, with D perhaps matching TRBD2 (6 bases). Germline CDR1 reads PRHDT; CDR2 reads FYEKMQ (reference sequence). The ends were cut back, 4 bases at V and 0 bases at J, with 16 bases in the middle. The CDR3 spans 18 residues. The DNA for the CDR3 is TGTGCCAGCAGCTCGACTAGTTCTCGCCCCTCTGGGGCCAACGTCCTGACTTTC. Residues: CASSSTSSRPSGANVLTF.

This rearrangement joins TRBV19 to TRBJ1-4; no clear D. Trimming shortened V by 7 bases and J by 0 bases, and 12 bases separated the two germline ends. The CDR3 totals 15 residues. Germline lookup yields CDR1 LNHDA and CDR2 SQIVND (reference sequence). The CDR3 loop reads CASKSGTSTNEKLFF. CDR3 coding DNA: TGTGCCAGTAAGTCCGGAACCTCAACTAATGAAAAACTGTTTTTT.

This sequence joins TRBV30 and TRBJ1-2; D not certain. The CDR3 covers 13 residues. Trimming removed 2 bases from V and 4 bases from J, with 11 bases in between. Looked up from germline, CDR1 is GTSNPN and CDR2 is SVGIG (reference sequence). Here the CDR3 DNA reads TGTGCCTGGAGTCCCGTCTCTGGCTATGGCTACACCTTC. Amino acid sequence: CAWSPVSGYGYTF.

This sequence joins TRBV29-1 and TRBJ2-1, with a tentative D call TRBD2 (5 bases). This CDR3 has 17 residues. Germline CDR1 SQVTM, CDR2 ANQGSEA. Trimming took 4 bases from V and 4 from J, leaving 23 bases between them. The CDR3 bases are TGCAGCGTTGGGGCACCCCTCCGGGCCGAGGGATACAATGAGCAGTTCTTC. Protein: CSVGAPLRAEGYNEQFF.

With regard to this clone: The same CDR3 also results from other DNA sequences found in this sample. The V call is TRBV7-6, the J call TRBJ1-1; TRBD1 is a possible D gene (6 bases). With 3 bases removed from V and 4 bases from J, the gap between germline ends came to 9 bases. CDR1 is SGHVS and CDR2 is FNYEAQ in the germline V gene. The CDR3 covers 13 residues. The CDR3 region has the DNA TGTGCCAGCAGCTTGGGAGGGGGCACTGAAGCTTTCTTT. Amino acid sequence: CASSLGGGTEAFF.

The V and J genes are TRBV21-1 and TRBJ2-7. TRBV21-1 is a documented pseudogene. The CDR3 has 17 residues. CDR3: CASSKERLENTSYEQYF. The CDR3 DNA is TGTGCCAGCAGCAAAGAACGGTTGGAAAACACCTCCTACGAGCAGTACTTC.

The sample holds one count of this clone. The V and J genes are TRBV7-3 and TRBJ1-2, with D perhaps matching TRBD1 (5 bases). The V end was cut by 0 bases, the J end by 4 bases, with 9 bases between. The germline CDR1 and CDR2 sequences are SGHTA and FQGTGA. This CDR3 is built from 14 residues. The CDR3 is CASSLTQDGYGYTF. CDR3 nucleotide sequence: TGTGCCAGCAGCTTAACACAGGACGGCTATGGCTACACCTTC.

This clone was counted once. The genes are TRBV11-2 and TRBJ1-6; D is undetermined. This CDR3 is 16 amino acids long. Deletions cut 3 bases from V and 9 bases from J, with 18 bases between. Germline V gives CDR1 SGHAT, CDR2 FQNNGV. The CDR3 sequence is CASSFQRRGPSSPLHF. The CDR3 coding sequence is TGTGCCAGCAGCTTCCAACGCCGCGGACCATCTTCACCCCTCCACTTT.

Details on this clone: This sample also contains other DNA sequences that code for the same CDR3. The chain joins TRBV6-6 to TRBJ2-5; D is ambiguous. The ends were cut back, 4 bases at V and 4 bases at J, with 7 bases in the middle. CDR1 is MNHNY and CDR2 is SVGAGI in the germline V gene (reference sequence). This CDR3 contains 12 residues. This CDR3 reads CASSSGGETQYF. In DNA, the CDR3 is TGTGCCAGCAGTTCTGGCGGAGAGACCCAGTACTTC.

The rearrangement joins TRBV5-1 to TRBJ1-1, with D uncertain. CDR1 and CDR2 from the germline V gene are SGHRS and YFSETQ. CDR3 length: 14 amino acids. Trimming stripped 5 bases from V and 3 bases from J, with 14 bases between. The chain's CDR3 is CASSSERAYTEAFF. CDR3 sequence (DNA): TGCGCCAGCAGTTCCGAGAGGGCGTACACTGAAGCTTTCTTT.

The chain has TRBV21-1 and TRBJ2-2; the table's D gene call, TRBD2, was not cross checked with the DNA. TRBV21-1 is designated a pseudogene. This CDR3 spans 16 amino acids. The CDR3 bases are TGTGCCAGCAACCAAGGCGTCGGGTCTGACACCGGGGAGCTGTTTTTT. Amino acids: CASNQGVGSDTGELFF.

This chain links TRBV9 with TRBJ2-1, with TRBD1 matching over 10 bases. The CDR3 has 18 amino acids. V lost 0 bases to trimming and J lost 6 bases; unmatched junction nucleotides: 12. Germline loops: CDR1 SGDLS, CDR2 YYNGEE. DNA for the CDR3: TGTGCCAGCAGCGTAGCGACCCCCACCGGGACAGGGGTCAATGAGCAGTTCTTC. Its protein product is CASSVATPTGTGVNEQFF.

The gene calls are TRBV9 and TRBJ2-3; perhaps TRBD2 as D (6 bases). V lost 4 bases and J 7 bases, leaving 22 bases between the germline ends. Germline-derived CDR1 and CDR2 are SGDLS and YYNGEE. The CDR3 spans 16 residues. The DNA for the CDR3 is TGTGCCAGCAGCTCAGAACGATCAAGGGGACTGAATACGCAGTATTTT. Encoded protein: CASSSERSRGLNTQYF. Together with reference TRBV9 and TRBJ2-3, the CDR3 gives the full variable domain: DSGVTQTPKHLITATGQRVTLRCSPRSGDLSVYWYQQSLDQGLQFLIQYYNGEERAKGNILERFSAQQFPDLHSELNLSSLELGDSALYFCASSSERSRGLNTQYFGPGTRLTVL.

The chain carries TRBV5-1 and TRBJ2-5, with D maybe TRBD2 (6 bases). Germline V gives CDR1 SGHRS, CDR2 YFSETQ. V lost 3 bases and J 5 bases, leaving 14 bases between the germline ends. The CDR3 is 14 amino acids. Here the CDR3 reads CASSSTGTGETQYF. The CDR3 DNA sequence: TGCGCCAGCAGCTCTACCGGGACTGGGGAGACCCAGTACTTC.

The gene calls are TRBV5-4 and TRBJ1-2; no firm D call. V dropped 5 bases and J dropped 4 bases, with 12 bases sitting between them. Germline assignment: CDR1 SGHNT and CDR2 YYREEE (reference sequence). This CDR3 contains 13 residues. Written as DNA, the CDR3 is TGTGCCAGCAGGGTTGGGCCAAGCTATGGCTACACCTTC. This codes for CASRVGPSYGYTF.

The chain joins TRBV19 to TRBJ2-7, with 8 nucleotides matching TRBD1. This CDR3 has 16 amino acids. Germline values: CDR1 LNHDA, CDR2 SQIVND (reference sequence). The V segment lost 1 base and the J segment 7 bases; nucleotides outside the gene matches: 12. In DNA, the CDR3 is TGTGCCAGTAGTATAGTGGTGGGACAGGAGCCCTTTGAGCAGTACTTC. Translation: CASSIVVGQEPFEQYF.

The J gene is TRBJ2-7, the V gene TRBV10-3; tentatively, D is TRBD2 (6 bases). The CDR3 sequence is 12 residues long. Trimming pared 8 bases from V and 9 bases from J, leaving 17 bases between. Looked up from germline, CDR1 is ENHRY and CDR2 is SYGVKD. In DNA form, the CDR3 reads TGTGCCATCGCTGCTTCCCTGGGAGGGCAGTACTTC. Protein sequence: CAIAASLGGQYF.

Points on this clone: The identical CDR3 is also encoded by other nucleotide sequences in the sample. This rearrangement joins TRBV28 to TRBJ2-3; 9 positions agree with TRBD1. The V gene end was trimmed by 6 bases and the J gene end by 8 bases; junction bases not matched to a gene: 9. CDR1 MDHEN and CDR2 SYDVKM come from the germline V gene. CDR3 length: 14 amino acids. The CDR3 is CASSPGQGLGTQYF. The CDR3 DNA follows: TGTGCCAGCAGCCCGGGACAGGGCCTCGGTACGCAGTATTTT.

The rearrangement joins TRBV30 to TRBJ1-3, with D possibly TRBD1 on 6 matching bases. The CDR3 totals 14 residues. V dropped 2 bases and J dropped 3 bases, with 11 bases sitting between them. The germline gives CDR1 GTSNPN, CDR2 SVGIG (reference sequence). The CDR3 protein is CAWSTRGGGNTIYF. The CDR3 coding sequence is TGTGCCTGGAGTACCAGGGGAGGTGGAAACACCATATATTTT.

On this clone: The sample contains more than one DNA sequence encoding this CDR3. The chain uses TRBV4-2 and TRBJ2-3, with 9 bases aligning to TRBD2. Germline V gene data show CDR1 as LGHNA and CDR2 as YNFKEQ. CDR3 length: 16 amino acids. The J segment lost 0 bases and the V segment lost 1 base, leaving 2 bases of the junction unmatched. In DNA, the CDR3 is TGTGCCAGCAGCCAAGGAACTAGCGGGAGCACAGATACGCAGTATTTT. Its translation is CASSQGTSGSTDTQYF.

The chain joins TRBV10-3 to TRBJ1-1; D gene unclear. Trimming removed 3 bases from V and 5 bases from J, with 10 bases in between. The germline V gene has CDR1 ENHRY and CDR2 SYGVKD. CDR3 size: 13 residues. DNA for the CDR3: TGTGCCATCAGTGAAACCTGGGGTACTGAAGCTTTCTTT. This sequence encodes CAISETWGTEAFF.

The chain recombines TRBV2 with TRBJ1-5, with TRBD1 matching over 9 bases. The germline gives CDR1 SNHLY, CDR2 FYNNEI. Trimming cost V 5 bases and J 8 bases; bases outside gene matches: 7. The CDR3 loop spans 14 amino acids. This CDR3 reads CASSMNRGLEPQHF. The CDR3 nucleotides read TGTGCCAGCAGTATGAACAGGGGGCTAGAGCCCCAGCATTTT.

This chain joins TRBV14 and TRBJ1-1; 10 nucleotides agree with TRBD1. The CDR3 totals 16 residues. The germline CDR1 and CDR2 sequences are SGHDN and FVKESK. Germline trimming cut 4 bases from V and 3 bases from J; bases unmatched to any gene: 8. The CDR3 DNA sequence: TGTGCCAGCAGCCTCTGGACAGGGGGGTTCGACACTGAAGCTTTCTTT. Its translation: CASSLWTGGFDTEAFF.